The clone carrying this T cell receptor (beta chain) has ten or more counts. This sample stems from a study of early T cells in non-severe SARS-CoV-2 infection. Unique molecular identifiers were attached to individual cDNA molecules. TCRdb re-called the 5' RACE reads with MiXCR, one entry per CDR3 protein. The table lists tens of thousands of distinct CDR3 sequences, 10% to 15% of them singletons, with approximately 6.4% in the top ten. Germline CDR1 and CDR2: SGHTA and FQGNSA. Trimming shortened V by 5 bases and J by 2 bases, and 16 bases separated the two germline ends. The CDR3 loop spans 17 amino acids.

Input material: whole blood. This clonotype was sampled from an adult who was a healthcare worker with PCR-confirmed SARS-CoV-2 infection or an uninfected control (not recorded which). The chain carries TRBV7-2 and TRBJ1-6; D might be TRBD1 (5 bases). CDR3 residues: CASSDSGLEAYNSPLHF. DNA of the CDR3: TGTGCCAGCAGCGATTCAGGGTTAGAAGCCTATAATTCACCCCTCCACTTT. The whole variable domain, remainder taken from reference TRBV7-2 and TRBJ1-6, is GAGVSQSPSNKVTEKGKDVELRCDPISGHTALYWYRQSLGQGLEFLIYFQGNSAPDKSGLPSDRFSAERTGGSVSTLTIQRTQQEDSAVYLCASSDSGLEAYNSPLHFGNGTRLTVT.